This TCR beta chain emerged from a study of human T cells and chemical hapten exposure (dated by TCRdb to about 2021). Notes on the research overall: Libraries were combined into a pool for sequencing, and differences in TCR yield between samples came mainly from small differences in library volumes within the pool. The study tracked peripheral blood TCR repertoire changes in vivo during primary and secondary sensitization to the hapten diphenylcyclopropenone (DPC) in alopecia patients. For every blood RNA sample, sequencing covered both the TCR alpha and TCR beta chains.

The time point tag for this specimen amounts to: healthy volunteer bleed at 6 weeks. Total RNA was extracted from unfractionated whole blood that had been collected in Tempus Blood RNA tubes. As TCR sequencing controls, about 5 healthy volunteers were used, with blood taken at day 0, 2 weeks and 6 weeks. What the authors observed across the whole study: Repeated subsampling changed both the strength of the expansion versus patch-test correlation and the threshold at which the correlation became significant. No change with DPC sensitization was found in the number of TCRs above 1 in 1000 frequency, and no evidence of global repertoire structure alterations was found.

Details on this clonotype: What this receptor recognizes is not known. Nothing much larger sits one base from this clone, and base qualities are not available.

The library was prepared using RACE. Sequencing was performed on a NextSeq 500. Library preparation attached unique molecular identifiers to individual cDNA molecules for quantitative, reproducible TCR counting. From the authors' description of their analysis: Samples had a median of roughly 99,000 TCRs, with a range from about 23,224 to 750,000. The Decombinator software suite was used to annotate V, J and CDR3 in the TCR reads. To make PS versus PT1 abundance plots, every sample was subsampled to the same number of TCRs (28,000). Expanded TCRs were defined as absent before sensitization and observed at least eight times at the 2-week time point. The public reads were quality trimmed at Q25 with fastp and then assembled into clones with MiXCR by TCRdb, keeping productive beta chains. Here each entry gathers all rows of one CDR3 protein and keeps the most common genes and DNA. TCRdb assigned the V and J calls; the authors' analysis was not used. The sample table shows 65,000 to 95,000 distinct CDR3 sequences, and approximately 8.1% are seen once. The ten top clones hold about 1.7% of the sample.

The CDR3 sequence holds 17 residues, the cysteine and phenylalanine included. Only the CDR3 region is kept as DNA, spanning 51 bases read in frame from base 1. V is pruned by 3 bases and J by 0 bases, leaving 11 bases of the junction without a gene match. Looking up the germline V gene yields CDR1 SGDLS and CDR2 YYNGEE. The TCR originated in a female donor in good health. Some clones in this sample may be carry-over from other donors' samples. The sample was whole blood. The chain joins TRBV9 to TRBJ1-2; the junction holds 7 bases that match TRBD1. The DNA is TGTGCCAGCAGCGCCGAGCCTACAGGGGTGGCTAACTATGGCTACACCTTC. Protein translation: CASSAEPTGVANYGYTF.